The 21 T cell receptor beta chains below were found in one sample sequenced in a study of beta chain features in type 1 diabetes. General study points: When Type 1 diabetes patients were examined, their TCRB CDR3s proved moderately but significantly shorter in all four CD4+ subsets.

Their antigens are not known. As every portion of the isolated RNA was reverse transcribed, the sequencing read expressed TCRB transcripts. Profiling relied on immunoSEQ multiplex PCR, and the TCRdb table lists in-frame clones only, not all of them. This table has about 190,000 clones, 7.8% appearing once. The sample comprised central memory CD4+ T cells from blood. The receptors originated from a middle-aged woman with type 1 diabetes.

This rearrangement joins TRBV29-1 to TRBJ1-1; TRBD1 is a possible D gene (5 bases). Trimming left V 7 bases short and J 3 bases short, with 18 bases between. The germline gives CDR1 SQVTM, CDR2 ANQGSEA. The CDR3 is 14 residues long. The CDR3 protein is CSATTGGADTEAFF. For the CDR3, the DNA is TGCAGCGCCACCACCGGAGGGGCAGACACTGAAGCTTTCTTT.

The chain couples TRBV5-1 to TRBJ2-1; 13 bases are shared with TRBD2. The CDR3 totals 16 residues. The trim removed 2 bases at V and 5 bases at J, leaving 4 bases unmatched. CDR1 is SGHRS, CDR2 YFSETQ, per germline. This CDR3 is CASSFGGTSGNNEQFF. The CDR3 DNA reads as TGCGCCAGCAGCTTCGGGGGGACTAGCGGGAACAATGAGCAGTTCTTC.

The CDR3 coding sequence is TGTGCCACCAGCAGACCAGGGTATCCCTACGAGCAGTACTTC. Translation: CATSRPGYPYEQYF. This sequence joins TRBV15 and TRBJ2-7; D possibly corresponds to TRBD1 (5 bases). The CDR3 sequence is 14 residues long. Germline V gene sequence: CDR1 LNHNV, CDR2 YYDKDF (reference sequence). V lost 2 bases and J 2 bases, leaving 10 bases between the germline ends.

The CDR3 loop reads CASSPGQGAGYGYTF. For the CDR3, the DNA is TGTGCCAGCAGCCCAGGCCAGGGGGCGGGCTATGGCTACACCTTC. V usage is TRBV5-4 and J usage is TRBJ1-2; 8 positions agree with TRBD1. CDR1 and CDR2 from the germline V gene are SGHNT and YYREEE (reference sequence). J lost 4 bases, V lost 4 bases, and 9 bases had no gene match. The CDR3 has 15 amino acids.

In this sample, this clone turned up many times. The gene calls are TRBV28 and TRBJ2-7, with D perhaps matching TRBD2 (6 bases). Between the trimmed V and J ends, which lost 7 bases and 2 bases, there was a span of 12 bases. Germline V gene sequence: CDR1 MDHEN, CDR2 SYDVKM. The CDR3 covers 13 residues. The CDR3 spells CASMSGYTYEQYF. The DNA for the CDR3 is TGTGCCAGCATGAGCGGGTACACCTACGAGCAGTACTTC.

Concerning this clone: Sequence at one end of the junction differs from germline and may be a read error. The chain links TRBV16 to TRBJ1-2, with 7 positions matching TRBD1. CDR1 KGHSY and CDR2 FQNENV come from the germline V gene. This CDR3 region has 13 residues. For the CDR3, the DNA is TGTGCCAGCAGCCCCCGACAGGGCTATGGCTGCACCTTC. It specifies CASSPRQGYGCTF.

This chain connects TRBV7-2 to TRBJ1-1, with D possibly being TRBD1 (5 bases). Trimming took 2 bases from V and 5 from J, leaving 12 bases between them. Germline CDR1 and CDR2: SGHTA and FQGNSA. The CDR3 is made up of 14 amino acids. The CDR3 DNA sequence: TGTGCCAGCAGCTTAAGGGTGGGGCTGACTGAAGCTTTCTTT. Protein: CASSLRVGLTEAFF.

This clone was seen a handful of times. The chain combines TRBV11-2 with TRBJ1-3, with D perhaps matching TRBD1 (6 bases). Trimming shortened V by 4 bases and J by 4 bases, and 11 bases separated the two germline ends. The CDR3 length is 14 residues. Germline values: CDR1 SGHAT, CDR2 FQNNGV. This CDR3 reads CASSSGTSGNTIYF. CDR3 DNA: TGTGCCAGCAGCTCGGGGACATCCGGAAACACCATATATTTT.

The rearrangement joins TRBV30 to TRBJ2-2, with 9 bases that match TRBD2. Losses at the gene ends were 4 bases for V and 3 bases for J; bases not matched to a gene: 9. Per the germline V gene, CDR1 is GTSNPN and CDR2 is SVGIG (reference sequence). The length of the CDR3 is 16 residues. CDR3 region: CAWKPSGTRYTGELFF. CDR3 in DNA: TGTGCCTGGAAGCCTAGCGGGACACGTTACACCGGGGAGCTGTTTTTT.

This clone has more than one count but fewer than ten. The chain carries TRBV9 and TRBJ2-1, with TRBD2 matching over 10 bases. With 3 bases clipped from V and 8 bases from J, the junction kept 8 bases outside the gene matches. The V gene's germline CDR1 is SGDLS and CDR2 YYNGEE. The CDR3 length is 15 residues. The CDR3 protein is CASSALSGRRDEQFF. DNA of the CDR3: TGTGCCAGCAGCGCCCTTAGCGGGAGGAGGGATGAGCAGTTCTTC.

V usage is TRBV25-1 and J usage is TRBJ1-2; 10 bases match TRBD1. The V and J ends lost 3 bases and 5 bases, in that order; junction bases with no gene match: 6. Germline CDR1 is MGHDK and CDR2 is SYGVNS. The CDR3 length is 15 residues. The CDR3, as DNA: TGTGCCAGCAGTGATCGGACAGGGGGAACTTATGGCTACACCTTC. Translating gives CASSDRTGGTYGYTF.

This clone was seen a handful of times. The chain carries TRBV9 and TRBJ2-5, with 8 bases aligning to TRBD2. Germline CDR1 and CDR2: SGDLS and YYNGEE. This CDR3 is built from 16 residues. Trimming at V came to 4 bases and at J to 4 bases, leaving 12 bases not matched to a gene. The CDR3: CASSTPGGGLIETQYF. The CDR3 DNA is TGTGCCAGCAGCACTCCCGGGGGGGGTCTGATAGAGACCCAGTACTTC.

This clone occurred a few times. The V call is TRBV28, the J call TRBJ2-1, with 13 bases fitting TRBD2. This CDR3 contains 15 residues. The junction had 7 bases not matched to a gene; V was cut back by 5 bases and J by 9 bases. Per the germline V gene, CDR1 is MDHEN and CDR2 is SYDVKM. The CDR3 sequence is CASSQTSGRAREQFF. The CDR3 DNA is TGTGCCAGCAGTCAAACTAGCGGGAGGGCCCGTGAGCAGTTCTTC.

This clone came up a few times. V is TRBV28 and J is TRBJ2-1; 9 nucleotides line up with TRBD2. There are 17 residues in the CDR3. CDR1 and CDR2 (germline): MDHEN, SYDVKM. V gave up 1 base and J gave up 9 bases; unmatched junction bases: 13. The CDR3 loop reads CASSLLFPLAGKGEQFF. In DNA form, the CDR3 reads TGTGCCAGCAGTTTATTATTTCCCCTAGCGGGGAAGGGTGAGCAGTTCTTC.

This rearrangement joins TRBV18 to TRBJ1-5, with 10 positions matching TRBD1. Trimming took 4 bases from V and 7 from J; bases not matched to a gene: 7. Germline CDR1 reads KGHSH; CDR2 reads LQKENI. This CDR3 spans 15 amino acids. The CDR3 DNA reads TGTGCCAGCTCACTCACCGGGACAGGGGAACAGCCCCAGCATTTT. Translation gives CASSLTGTGEQPQHF.

In its sample, this clone was seen a few times. The J gene is TRBJ1-4, the V gene TRBV5-1; 7 positions agree with TRBD1. The trim removed 0 bases at V and 7 bases at J, leaving 6 bases unmatched. This CDR3 is built from 15 residues. From germline, CDR1 is SGHRS and CDR2 YFSETQ. In DNA form, the CDR3 reads TGCGCCAGCAGCTTGGTAGGGGGCAGGGGTGAAAAACTGTTTTTT. Protein sequence: CASSLVGGRGEKLFF.

V is TRBV6-5 and J is TRBJ2-3; no clear D gene. With 2 bases removed from V and 6 bases from J, the gap between germline ends came to 9 bases. The CDR3 sequence is 13 residues long. The germline gives CDR1 MNHEY, CDR2 SVGAGI. The CDR3 sequence is CASSYRPADTQYF. The CDR3 nucleotides are TGTGCCAGCAGTTACCGACCAGCGGATACGCAGTATTTT.

This clone was detected a few times. The V gene is TRBV14, the J gene TRBJ2-5, with D possibly being TRBD2 (5 bases). Deletions cut 4 bases from V and 2 bases from J, with 8 bases between. The germline V gene has CDR1 SGHDN and CDR2 FVKESK. The CDR3 spans 13 residues. For the CDR3, the DNA is TGTGCCAGCAGCCGGAGGAATCAAGAGACCCAGTACTTC. Protein product: CASSRRNQETQYF.

In this sample, this clone turned up many times. The chain joins TRBV28 to TRBJ2-3; the D gene is possibly TRBD2 (5 bases). The germline V gene has CDR1 MDHEN and CDR2 SYDVKM. The CDR3 totals 13 residues. The V end lost 11 bases, the J end lost 0 bases, and 12 bases lay between the germline ends. The CDR3 nucleotides read TGTGCCGGGAAGCGGATTAGCACAGATACGCAGTATTTT. Residues: CAGKRISTDTQYF.

This clone was counted between two and nine times. The chain couples TRBV6-5 to TRBJ1-1; D is perhaps TRBD1 (5 bases). Germline V gives CDR1 MNHEY, CDR2 SVGAGI. The length of the CDR3 is 14 residues. The ends were cut back, 8 bases at V and 3 bases at J, with 16 bases in the middle. CDR3: CASGMRGLYTEAFF. In DNA form, the CDR3 reads TGTGCCAGCGGAATGCGGGGCTTGTACACTGAAGCTTTCTTT.

V gene TRBV28 combines with J gene TRBJ1-2; maybe TRBD1 (5 bases). The length of the CDR3 is 14 residues. CDR1 is MDHEN, CDR2 SYDVKM, per germline. V lost 6 bases and J lost 9, with 20 bases in between. This CDR3 is CASSTGTALSRYTF. In nucleotides, the CDR3 is TGTGCCAGCAGCACCGGGACTGCTCTTTCGCGCTACACCTTC.